Shown below are 18 T cell receptor beta chains from a single sample sequenced in a study of cytomegalovirus exposure and HLA in healthy donors. This PCR relied on a set of 60 Vbeta primers and 13 Jbeta primers. Some clones are missing from TCRdb's copy, which holds only in-frame ones; the method was immunoSEQ multiplex PCR. Found here are more than 85,000 clones, 60% to 80% of them singletons; the top ten hold under 5.5%. Sequencing was carried out using PBMCs. These receptors were collected from a woman in her late teens or twenties in good health and CMV-seropositive.

This CDR3 is CASSQAGQATDYGYTF. CDR3 DNA sequence: TGCGCCAGCAGCCAAGCCGGACAGGCGACGGACTATGGCTACACCTTC. The genes are TRBV4-3 and TRBJ1-2; TRBD1 agrees at 7 bases. Germline CDR1 and CDR2: LGHNA and YSLEER. The V gene end was trimmed by 1 base and the J gene end by 3 bases; junction bases not matched to a gene: 8. CDR3 length equals 16 residues.

The chain couples TRBV7-6 to TRBJ2-2; D is perhaps TRBD2 (5 bases). In germline, CDR1 is SGHVS, CDR2 FNYEAQ. V was clipped by 2 bases and J by 3 bases, with 7 bases between them. This CDR3 is 14 amino acids long. The CDR3 sequence is CASSLSSHTGELFF. DNA for the CDR3: TGTGCCAGCAGCTTATCTAGCCACACCGGGGAGCTGTTTTTT.

This rearrangement joins TRBV7-9 to TRBJ1-5, with D possibly TRBD1 on 5 matching bases. This CDR3 is built from 14 residues. Germline V lookup: CDR1 SEHNR, CDR2 FQNEAQ (reference sequence). Trimming shortened V by 0 bases and J by 7 bases, and 10 bases separated the two germline ends. CDR3 residues: CASSLAGEGQPQHF. CDR3 nucleotides: TGTGCCAGCAGCTTAGCGGGGGAGGGGCAGCCCCAGCATTTT.

The chain uses TRBV2 and TRBJ2-1; 8 bases match TRBD2. The V and J ends lost 6 bases and 3 bases, in that order; junction bases with no gene match: 7. CDR3 size: 15 residues. The germline gives CDR1 SNHLY, CDR2 FYNNEI. The DNA for the CDR3 is TGTGCCAGCAGCCTTAGCGGGAATGGCTACAATGAGCAGTTCTTC. This codes for CASSLSGNGYNEQFF.

This clone was seen a handful of times. The chain links TRBV7-9 to TRBJ2-5, with a tentative D call TRBD2 (7 bases). V dropped 2 bases and J dropped 4 bases, with 14 bases sitting between them. Germline CDR1 SEHNR, CDR2 FQNEAQ (reference sequence). This CDR3 contains 15 residues. CDR3 residues: CASSLSEGGGETQYF. CDR3 coding DNA: TGTGCCAGCAGCTTATCCGAGGGGGGGGGAGAGACCCAGTACTTC.

V gene TRBV27 combines with J gene TRBJ2-4; 9 bases match TRBD2. Trimming at V came to 9 bases and at J to 1 base, leaving 16 bases not matched to a gene. Germline CDR1 is MNHEY and CDR2 is SMNVEV (reference sequence). The CDR3 runs to 18 residues. CDR3 in amino acids: CARRISGSFWRAKNIQYF. The DNA of the CDR3 is TGTGCCAGAAGAATTAGCGGGAGTTTTTGGAGGGCCAAAAACATTCAGTACTTC.

The rearrangement links TRBV5-1 to TRBJ2-5; TRBD2 agrees at 9 bases. The CDR3 runs to 14 residues. The germline V gene encodes CDR1 SGHRS and CDR2 YFSETQ. V trimming: 4 bases; J trimming: 2 bases; junction bases outside the gene matches: 3. The CDR3 region is CASSPSGNQETQYF. Written as DNA, the CDR3 is TGCGCCAGCAGCCCTAGCGGGAATCAAGAGACCCAGTACTTC.

The rearrangement links TRBV28 to TRBJ1-5; 10 bases line up with TRBD1. The V segment lost 6 bases and the J segment 6 bases; nucleotides outside the gene matches: 8. The CDR3 is 15 residues long. Germline V gene sequence: CDR1 MDHEN, CDR2 SYDVKM. In DNA, the CDR3 is TGTGCCAGCAGGCGACCGACAGGGGGCGGTCAGCCCCAGCATTTT. As protein: CASRRPTGGGQPQHF.

The V call is TRBV12-5, the J call TRBJ1-1; perhaps TRBD1 as D (6 bases). The CDR3 spans 17 residues. Germline loops: CDR1 LGHNT, CDR2 FRNRAP. V lost 1 base to trimming and J lost 4 bases, with 19 bases between them. In nucleotides, the CDR3 is TGTGCTAGTGGTTTGGCAGCGGGGCCCCCGGACAGCACTGAAGCTTTCTTT. Translating gives CASGLAAGPPDSTEAFF. Variable domain in full (rest from reference TRBV12-5 and TRBJ1-1): DARVTQTPRHKVTEMGQEVTMRCQPILGHNTVFWYRQTMMQGLELLAYFRNRAPLDDSGMPKDRFSAEMPDATLATLKIQPSEPRDSAVYFCASGLAAGPPDSTEAFFGQGTRLTVV.

The chain joins TRBV28 to TRBJ2-7; TRBD1 agrees at 11 bases. CDR1 is MDHEN, CDR2 SYDVKM, per germline. The CDR3 length is 18 residues. J gave up 0 bases and V 6 bases, and 13 bases lay outside the gene matches. CDR3 in DNA: TGTGCCAGCAGGCCGGTGGGGACAGGGGGGACCCACTCCTACGAGCAGTACTTC. Translated, it gives CASRPVGTGGTHSYEQYF.

This chain uses TRBV2 with TRBJ1-1; a weak D match, TRBD1 (6 bases). Germline CDR1 is SNHLY and CDR2 is FYNNEI. Trimming took 6 bases from V and 4 from J, leaving 12 bases between them. The CDR3 runs to 13 residues. The chain's CDR3 is CASRQGLGTEAFF. CDR3 nucleotides: TGTGCCAGCAGACAGGGTTTGGGCACTGAAGCTTTCTTT. Drawing the rest from reference TRBV2 and TRBJ1-1, the complete variable domain is EPEVTQTPSHQVTQMGQEVILRCVPISNHLYFYWYRQILGQKVEFLVSFYNNEISEKSEIFDDQFSVERPDGSNFTLKIRSTKLEDSAMYFCASRQGLGTEAFFGQGTRLTVV.

V gene TRBV6-6 combines with J gene TRBJ1-1; D remains unclear. Looked up from germline, CDR1 is MNHNY and CDR2 is SVGAGI (reference sequence). The germline V and J ends were trimmed by 10 bases and 11 bases, with 20 bases remaining between them. CDR3 length: 12 amino acids. CDR3: CATGGTVSYAFF. CDR3 bases: TGTGCCACGGGAGGCACCGTCTCCTATGCTTTCTTT.

The rearrangement joins TRBV30 to TRBJ1-1, with D unresolved. Germline V gives CDR1 GTSNPN, CDR2 SVGIG (reference sequence). This CDR3 contains 11 residues. V was trimmed by 1 base and J by 8 bases, leaving 8 bases between them. This chain's CDR3 is CAWSEAGEAFF. CDR3 sequence (DNA): TGTGCCTGGAGTGAGGCGGGCGAAGCTTTCTTT.

The rearrangement links TRBV2 to TRBJ2-7, with D possibly matching TRBD1 (7 bases). This CDR3 spans 15 amino acids. Germline loops: CDR1 SNHLY, CDR2 FYNNEI. CDR3 bases: TGTGCCAGCAGTGAGAGGGCAGGGGGAGGCTTTGTTATCAAGGTC. Amino acids: CASSERAGGGFVIKV.

This rearrangement joins TRBV6-5 to TRBJ2-7; possibly TRBD2 for D (6 bases). The germline V gene has CDR1 MNHEY and CDR2 SVGAGI. The CDR3 is made up of 13 amino acids. V lost 7 bases and J lost 6, with 16 bases in between. CDR3 loop: CASIAPGVSEQYF. For the CDR3, the DNA is TGTGCCAGCATCGCCCCGGGAGTTTCCGAGCAGTACTTC.

V usage is TRBV2 and J usage is TRBJ2-7; 7 bases are shared with TRBD1. The CDR3 runs 15 residues. Germline trimming cut 3 bases from V and 0 bases from J; bases unmatched to any gene: 5. CDR1 and CDR2 (germline): SNHLY, FYNNEI. For the CDR3, the DNA is TGTGCCAGCAGTGACCAGACAGGGAGCTCCTACGAGCAGTACTTC. It translates to CASSDQTGSSYEQYF.

This rearrangement joins TRBV7-2 to TRBJ2-5; 7 positions match TRBD2. In germline, CDR1 is SGHTA, CDR2 FQGNSA. The ends lost 4 bases at V and 2 bases at J; junction bases unmatched: 4. The CDR3 loop spans 14 amino acids. The CDR3 coding sequence is TGTGCCAGCAGCTCAGCGGGGCGGCAAGAGACCCAGTACTTC. Its protein is CASSSAGRQETQYF.

In this sample, this clone turned up a few times. The V and J genes are TRBV5-1 and TRBJ1-5; 9 bases agree with TRBD1. V lost 4 bases to trimming and J lost 0 bases; unmatched junction nucleotides: 5. The CDR3 loop spans 16 amino acids. The germline CDR1 and CDR2 sequences are SGHRS and YFSETQ. The CDR3 loop is CASSAGTGNSNQPQHF. In nucleotides, the CDR3 is TGCGCCAGCAGCGCCGGGACAGGGAATAGCAATCAGCCCCAGCATTTT.